The sequence of this T cell receptor beta chain was determined in a study of blood T cell repertoires in COVID-19. In the study overall: Both acute and convalescent COVID-19 samples were obtained from the United States, Italy and Spain. PBMCs, B-cell-depleted T cells, or T cells were the source of the cDNA or gDNA that made up the material.

TCRdb's table, derived via immunoSEQ multiplex PCR, lists solely in-frame clones and lacks some. Here the sample spans approximately 50,000 clones, 86% being singletons. The sample holds one count of this clone. This CDR3 is built from 12 residues. V was shortened by 2 bases and J by 5 bases, with 7 bases between the two germline ends. Per germline, CDR1 SGHKS and CDR2 YYEKEE (reference sequence). This sequence originates from a woman older than 75 with acute or convalescent COVID-19. J is TRBJ1-2 and V is TRBV5-5; D unclear. The specimen was peripheral blood. CDR3: CASSFTYYGYTF. As DNA, the CDR3 is TGTGCCAGCAGCTTTACTTATTATGGCTACACCTTC.